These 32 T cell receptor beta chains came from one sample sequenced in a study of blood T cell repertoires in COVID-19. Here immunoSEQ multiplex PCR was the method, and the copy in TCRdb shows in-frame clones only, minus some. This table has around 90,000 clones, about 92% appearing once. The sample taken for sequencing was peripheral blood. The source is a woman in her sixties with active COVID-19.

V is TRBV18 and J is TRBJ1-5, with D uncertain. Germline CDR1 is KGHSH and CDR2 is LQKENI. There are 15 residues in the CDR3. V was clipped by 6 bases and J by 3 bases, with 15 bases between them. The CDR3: CASSPGRGNNQPQHF. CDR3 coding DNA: TGTGCCAGCTCTCCTGGGCGGGGAAACAATCAGCCCCAGCATTTT.

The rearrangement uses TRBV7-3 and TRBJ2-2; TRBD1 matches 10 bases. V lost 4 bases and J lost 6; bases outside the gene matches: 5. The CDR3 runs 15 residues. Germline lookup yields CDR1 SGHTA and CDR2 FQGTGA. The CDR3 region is CASSYTGTGAGELFF. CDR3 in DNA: TGTGCCAGCAGCTACACCGGGACAGGGGCCGGGGAGCTGTTTTTT.

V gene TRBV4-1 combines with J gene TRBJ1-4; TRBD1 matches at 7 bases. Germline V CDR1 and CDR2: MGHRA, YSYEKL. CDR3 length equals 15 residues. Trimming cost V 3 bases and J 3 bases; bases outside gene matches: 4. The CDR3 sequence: CASSHDRAPNEKLFF. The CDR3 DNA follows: TGCGCCAGCAGCCACGACAGGGCGCCTAATGAAAAACTGTTTTTT.

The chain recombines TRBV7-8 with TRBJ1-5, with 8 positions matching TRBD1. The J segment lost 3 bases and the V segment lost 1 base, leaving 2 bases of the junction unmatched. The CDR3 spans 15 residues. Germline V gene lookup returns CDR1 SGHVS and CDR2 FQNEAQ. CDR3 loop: CASSLGTGINQPQHF. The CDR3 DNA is TGTGCCAGCAGCTTAGGGACAGGGATCAATCAGCCCCAGCATTTT.

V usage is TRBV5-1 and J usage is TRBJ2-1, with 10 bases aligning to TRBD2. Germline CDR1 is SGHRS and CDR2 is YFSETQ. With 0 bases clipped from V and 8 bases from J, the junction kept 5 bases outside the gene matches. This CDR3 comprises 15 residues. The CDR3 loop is CASSLASGRAHEQFF. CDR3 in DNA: TGCGCCAGCAGCTTGGCAAGCGGGAGGGCCCATGAGCAGTTCTTC.

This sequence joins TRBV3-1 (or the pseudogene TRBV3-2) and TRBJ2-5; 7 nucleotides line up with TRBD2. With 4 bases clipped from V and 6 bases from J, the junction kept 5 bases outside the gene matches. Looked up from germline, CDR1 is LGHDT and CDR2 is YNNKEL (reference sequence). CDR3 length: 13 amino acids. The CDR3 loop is CASSLGGRQTQYF. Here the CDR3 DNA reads TGTGCCAGCAGCCTCGGCGGGAGACAGACCCAGTACTTC.

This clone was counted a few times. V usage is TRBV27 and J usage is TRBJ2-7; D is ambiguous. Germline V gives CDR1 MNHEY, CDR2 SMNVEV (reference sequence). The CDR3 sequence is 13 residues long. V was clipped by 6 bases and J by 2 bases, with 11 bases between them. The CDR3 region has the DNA TGTGCCAGCAGGCCGACATTACCCTACGAGCAGTACTTC. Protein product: CASRPTLPYEQYF.

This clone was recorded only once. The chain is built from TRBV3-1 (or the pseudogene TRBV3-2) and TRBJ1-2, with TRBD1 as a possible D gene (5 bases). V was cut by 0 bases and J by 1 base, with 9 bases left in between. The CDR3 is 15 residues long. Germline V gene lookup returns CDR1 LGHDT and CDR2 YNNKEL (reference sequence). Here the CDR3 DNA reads TGTGCCAGCAGCCAAGATATTCAGGGTAACTATGGCTACACCTTC. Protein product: CASSQDIQGNYGYTF.

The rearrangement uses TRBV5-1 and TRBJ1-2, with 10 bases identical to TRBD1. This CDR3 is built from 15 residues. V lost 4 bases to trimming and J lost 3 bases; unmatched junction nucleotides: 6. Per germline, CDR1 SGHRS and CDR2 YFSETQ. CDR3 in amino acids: CASSAGQGIDYGYTF. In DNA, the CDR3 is TGCGCCAGCAGCGCGGGACAGGGGATCGACTATGGCTACACCTTC. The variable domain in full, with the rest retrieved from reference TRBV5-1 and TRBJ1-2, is KAGVTQTPRYLIKTRGQQVTLSCSPISGHRSVSWYQQTPGQGLQFLFEYFSETQRNKGNFPGRFSGRQFSNSRSEMNVSTLELGDSALYLCASSAGQGIDYGYTFGSGTRLTVV.

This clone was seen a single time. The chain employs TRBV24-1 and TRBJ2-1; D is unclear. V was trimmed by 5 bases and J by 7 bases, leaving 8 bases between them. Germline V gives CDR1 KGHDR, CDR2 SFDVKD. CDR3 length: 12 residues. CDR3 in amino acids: CATSGTWNEQFF. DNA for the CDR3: TGTGCCACCAGTGGAACTTGGAATGAGCAGTTCTTC.

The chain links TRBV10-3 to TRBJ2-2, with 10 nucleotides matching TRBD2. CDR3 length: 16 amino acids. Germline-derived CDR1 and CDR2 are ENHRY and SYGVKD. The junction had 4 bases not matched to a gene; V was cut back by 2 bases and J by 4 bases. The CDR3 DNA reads TGTGCCATCAGTGAGATGTTAGCGGGGGGCACCGGGGAGCTGTTTTTT. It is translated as CAISEMLAGGTGELFF.

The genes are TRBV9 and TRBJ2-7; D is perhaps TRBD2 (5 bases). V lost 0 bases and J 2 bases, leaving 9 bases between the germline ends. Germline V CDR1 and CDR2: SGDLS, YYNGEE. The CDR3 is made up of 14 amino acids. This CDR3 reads CASSVELGAYEQYF. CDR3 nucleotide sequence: TGTGCCAGCAGCGTAGAGCTGGGAGCCTACGAGCAGTACTTC. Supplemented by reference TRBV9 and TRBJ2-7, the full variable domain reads DSGVTQTPKHLITATGQRVTLRCSPRSGDLSVYWYQQSLDQGLQFLIQYYNGEERAKGNILERFSAQQFPDLHSELNLSSLELGDSALYFCASSVELGAYEQYFGPGTRLTVT.

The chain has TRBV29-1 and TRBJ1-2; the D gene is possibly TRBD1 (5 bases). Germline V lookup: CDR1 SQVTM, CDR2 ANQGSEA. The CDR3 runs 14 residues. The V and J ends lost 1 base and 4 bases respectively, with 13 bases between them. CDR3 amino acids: CSVEAAGLFYGYTF. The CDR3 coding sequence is TGCAGCGTTGAAGCTGCAGGGCTTTTCTATGGCTACACCTTC.

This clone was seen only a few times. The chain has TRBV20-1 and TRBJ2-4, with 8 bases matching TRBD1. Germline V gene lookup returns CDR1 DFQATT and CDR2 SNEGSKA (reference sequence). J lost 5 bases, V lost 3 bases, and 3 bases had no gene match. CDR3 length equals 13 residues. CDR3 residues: CSASQGAQNIQYF. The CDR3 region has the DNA TGCAGTGCTAGTCAGGGGGCCCAAAACATTCAGTACTTC.

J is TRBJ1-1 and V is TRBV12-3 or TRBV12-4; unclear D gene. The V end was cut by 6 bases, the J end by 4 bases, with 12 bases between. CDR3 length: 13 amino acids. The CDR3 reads CASRLEAATEAFF. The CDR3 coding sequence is TGTGCCAGCAGGCTTGAGGCAGCCACTGAAGCTTTCTTT.

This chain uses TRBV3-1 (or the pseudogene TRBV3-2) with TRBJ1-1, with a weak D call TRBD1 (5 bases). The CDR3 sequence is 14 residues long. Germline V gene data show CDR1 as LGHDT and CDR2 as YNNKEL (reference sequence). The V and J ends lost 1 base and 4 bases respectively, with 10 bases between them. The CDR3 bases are TGTGCCAGCAGCCAAGTGCAGGGTGGCACTGAAGCTTTCTTT. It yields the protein CASSQVQGGTEAFF.

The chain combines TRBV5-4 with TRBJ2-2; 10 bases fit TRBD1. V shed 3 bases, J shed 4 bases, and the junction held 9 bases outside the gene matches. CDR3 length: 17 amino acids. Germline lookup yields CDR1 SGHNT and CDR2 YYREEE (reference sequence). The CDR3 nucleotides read TGTGCCAGCAGCTCCGAGGTCGACAGGGGGCTCACCGGGGAGCTGTTTTTT. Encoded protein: CASSSEVDRGLTGELFF.

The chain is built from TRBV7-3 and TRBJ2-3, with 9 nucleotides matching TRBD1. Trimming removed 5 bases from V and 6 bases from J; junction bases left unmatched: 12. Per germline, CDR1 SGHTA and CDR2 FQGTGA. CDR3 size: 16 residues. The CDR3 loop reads CASSPHPGQGSDTQYF. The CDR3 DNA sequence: TGTGCCAGCAGCCCCCACCCGGGACAGGGATCGGATACGCAGTATTTT. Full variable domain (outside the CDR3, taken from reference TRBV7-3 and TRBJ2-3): GAGVSQTPSNKVTEKGKYVELRCDPISGHTALYWYRQSLGQGPEFLIYFQGTGAADDSGLPNDRFFAVRPEGSVSTLKIQRTERGDSAVYLCASSPHPGQGSDTQYFGPGTRLTVL.

The CDR3 sequence: CASSLRTGDNSPLHF. The CDR3 DNA sequence: TGCGCCAGCAGCTTGCGGACAGGCGATAATTCACCCCTCCACTTT. The chain employs TRBV5-1 and TRBJ1-6; 7 bases are shared with TRBD1. Germline trimming cut 1 base from V and 5 bases from J; bases unmatched to any gene: 3. This CDR3 spans 15 amino acids. Per the germline V gene, CDR1 is SGHRS and CDR2 is YFSETQ.

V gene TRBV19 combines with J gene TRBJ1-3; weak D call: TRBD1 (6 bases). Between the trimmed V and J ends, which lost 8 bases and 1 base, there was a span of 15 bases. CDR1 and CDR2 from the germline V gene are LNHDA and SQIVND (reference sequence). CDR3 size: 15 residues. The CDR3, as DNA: TGTGCCAGTCGCGACCAGGGGCTATCTGGAAACACCATATATTTT. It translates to CASRDQGLSGNTIYF.

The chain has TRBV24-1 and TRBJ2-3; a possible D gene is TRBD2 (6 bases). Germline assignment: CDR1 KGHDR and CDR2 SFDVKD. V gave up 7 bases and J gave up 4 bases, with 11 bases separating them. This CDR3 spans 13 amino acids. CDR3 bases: TGTGCCACCAGGGGGACTGGGGCAGATACGCAGTATTTT. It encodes CATRGTGADTQYF.

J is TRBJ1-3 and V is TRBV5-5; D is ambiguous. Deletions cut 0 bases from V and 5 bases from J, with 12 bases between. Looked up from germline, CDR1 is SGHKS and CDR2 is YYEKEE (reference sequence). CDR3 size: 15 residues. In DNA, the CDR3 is TGTGCCAGCAGCTTGGATATTACGTCTAGAAACACCATATATTTT. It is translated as CASSLDITSRNTIYF. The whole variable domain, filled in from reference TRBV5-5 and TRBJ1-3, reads DAGVTQSPTHLIKTRGQQVTLRCSPISGHKSVSWYQQVLGQGPQFIFQYYEKEERGRGNFPDRFSARQFPNYSSELNVNALLLGDSALYLCASSLDITSRNTIYFGEGSWLTVV.

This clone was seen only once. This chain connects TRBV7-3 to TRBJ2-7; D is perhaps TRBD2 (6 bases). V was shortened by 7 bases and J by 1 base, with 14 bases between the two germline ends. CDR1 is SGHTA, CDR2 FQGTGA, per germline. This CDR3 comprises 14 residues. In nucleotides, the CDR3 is TGTGCCAGCACGAGCACTAGCAGGTCCTACGAGCAGTACTTC. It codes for CASTSTSRSYEQYF.

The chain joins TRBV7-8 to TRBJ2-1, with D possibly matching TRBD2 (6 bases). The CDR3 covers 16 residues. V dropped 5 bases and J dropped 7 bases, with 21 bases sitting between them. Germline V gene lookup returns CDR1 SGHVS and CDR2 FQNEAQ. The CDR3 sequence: CASSLRITGVFNEQFF. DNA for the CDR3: TGTGCCAGCAGCCTCCGTATAACGGGAGTTTTTAATGAGCAGTTCTTC. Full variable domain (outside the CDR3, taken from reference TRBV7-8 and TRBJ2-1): GAGVSQSPRYKVAKRGQDVALRCDPISGHVSLFWYQQALGQGPEFLTYFQNEAQLDKSGLPSDRFFAERPEGSVSTLKIQRTQQEDSAVYLCASSLRITGVFNEQFFGPGTRLTVL.

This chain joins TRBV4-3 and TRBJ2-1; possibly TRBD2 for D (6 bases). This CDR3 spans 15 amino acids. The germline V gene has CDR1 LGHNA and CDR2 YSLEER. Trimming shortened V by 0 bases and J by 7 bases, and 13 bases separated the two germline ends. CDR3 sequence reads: CASSQEVGGANEQFF. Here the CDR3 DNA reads TGCGCCAGCAGCCAAGAGGTCGGAGGGGCGAATGAGCAGTTCTTC.

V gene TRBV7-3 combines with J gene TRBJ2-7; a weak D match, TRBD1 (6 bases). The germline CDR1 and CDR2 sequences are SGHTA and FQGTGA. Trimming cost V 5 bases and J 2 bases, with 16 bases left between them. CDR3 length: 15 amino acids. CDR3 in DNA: TGTGCCAGCAGCCCTGGCCGGGACAACGCCTACGAGCAGTACTTC. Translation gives CASSPGRDNAYEQYF.

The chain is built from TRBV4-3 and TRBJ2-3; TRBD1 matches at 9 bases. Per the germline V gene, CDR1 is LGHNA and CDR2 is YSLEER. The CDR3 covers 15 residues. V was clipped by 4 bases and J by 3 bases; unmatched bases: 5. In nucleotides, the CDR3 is TGCGCCAGCAGCCCCGGGACAGGGAGTACAGATACGCAGTATTTT. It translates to CASSPGTGSTDTQYF.

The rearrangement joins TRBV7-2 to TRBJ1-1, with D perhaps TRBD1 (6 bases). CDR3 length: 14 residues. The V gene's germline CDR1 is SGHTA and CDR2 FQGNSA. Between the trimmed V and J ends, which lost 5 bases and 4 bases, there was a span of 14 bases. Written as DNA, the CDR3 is TGTGCCAGCAGCCCCAAAGGACAGCTCACTGAAGCTTTCTTT. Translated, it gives CASSPKGQLTEAFF.

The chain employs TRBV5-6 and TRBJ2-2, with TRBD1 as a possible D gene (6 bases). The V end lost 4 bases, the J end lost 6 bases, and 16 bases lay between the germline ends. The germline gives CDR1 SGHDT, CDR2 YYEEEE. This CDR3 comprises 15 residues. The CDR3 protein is CASSSSLWGPGELFF. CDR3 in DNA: TGTGCCAGCAGCAGTAGCTTGTGGGGGCCCGGGGAGCTGTTTTTT.

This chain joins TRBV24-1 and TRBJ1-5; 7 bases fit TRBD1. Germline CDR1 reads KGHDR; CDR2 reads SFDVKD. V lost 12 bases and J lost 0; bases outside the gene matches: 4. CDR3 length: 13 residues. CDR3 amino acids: CAAGGTSNQPQHF. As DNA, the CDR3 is TGTGCCGCAGGGGGGACTAGCAATCAGCCCCAGCATTTT.

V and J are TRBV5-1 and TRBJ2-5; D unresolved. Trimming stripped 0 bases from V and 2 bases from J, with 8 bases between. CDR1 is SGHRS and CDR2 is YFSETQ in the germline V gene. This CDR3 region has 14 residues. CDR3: CASSLDVRQETQYF. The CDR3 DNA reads TGCGCCAGCAGCTTGGATGTCAGACAAGAGACCCAGTACTTC.

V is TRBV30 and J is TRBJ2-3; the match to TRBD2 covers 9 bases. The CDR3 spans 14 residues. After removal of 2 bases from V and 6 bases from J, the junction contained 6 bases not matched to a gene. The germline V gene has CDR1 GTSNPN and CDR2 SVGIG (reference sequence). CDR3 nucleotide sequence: TGTGCCTGGAGTTGGCTAGCGGGAACCGATACGCAGTATTTT. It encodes CAWSWLAGTDTQYF.